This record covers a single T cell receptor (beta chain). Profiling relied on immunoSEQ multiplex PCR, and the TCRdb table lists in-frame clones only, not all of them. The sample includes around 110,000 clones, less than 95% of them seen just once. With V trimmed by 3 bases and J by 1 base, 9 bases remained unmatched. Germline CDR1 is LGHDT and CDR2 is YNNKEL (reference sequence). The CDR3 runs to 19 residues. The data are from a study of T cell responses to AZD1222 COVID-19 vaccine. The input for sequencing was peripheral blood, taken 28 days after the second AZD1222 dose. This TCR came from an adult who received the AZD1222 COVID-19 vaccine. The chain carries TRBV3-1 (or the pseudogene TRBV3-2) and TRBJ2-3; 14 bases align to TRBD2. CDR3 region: CASSHLRTSGGPGTDTQYF. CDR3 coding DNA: TGTGCCAGCAGCCACCTACGGACTAGCGGGGGGCCGGGCACAGATACGCAGTATTTT.